Sequencing of this TCR beta chain was carried out in a study of long-term antiretroviral therapy in people with HIV. Study-level points and caveats: Pre-ART expanded clones dominated the repertoire at every time point. Diversity remained lower than transplant donor controls, even though it increased after ART.

Concerning this clone: Its antigen remains unknown.

J gave up 2 bases and V 6 bases, and 8 bases lay outside the gene matches. From germline, CDR1 is SGHTS and CDR2 YDEGEE. The length of the CDR3 is 15 residues. Sequencing used immunoSEQ v3.0 at survey level. The repertoire was sequenced with immunoSEQ multiplex PCR; TCRdb's copy has only in-frame clones and lacks some. In the table there are roughly 30,000 clones, approximately 90% of which are singletons. PBMC samples from each donor numbered at least one pre-ART and at least two post-ART. Before DNA extraction, roughly 1-11 million cryopreserved PBMC were held in the samples. The starting material was unsorted PBMCs, obtained 1.8 years after starting antiretroviral therapy. This chain uses TRBV5-8 with TRBJ2-3; 8 positions match TRBD1. The receptor was isolated from a woman aged 18-35 years with HIV. The CDR3 here is CASNKRQGYTDTQYF. As DNA, the CDR3 is TGTGCCAGCAACAAACGACAGGGGTACACAGATACGCAGTATTTT.